What follows describes a single T cell receptor (beta chain). Its antigen is unidentified. This specimen comes from a study of blood T cells in healthy people across ages. Study-level points and caveats: Getting older went along with TCR beta diversity per million T cells dropping roughly linearly.

Peripheral blood, 9.5 to 10 milliliters per donor, was collected. Each sample used at least 7 million PBMCs. No fewer than 5.5 micrograms of total RNA were isolated from every sample. Then a second PCR, running about 6 to 12 cycles, was carried out with a sample-barcoded 5' primer and a J-beta primer mix. TCRdb independently ran MiXCR on the 5' RACE reads; one entry per CDR3 protein. Among 650,000 or so distinct CDR3 sequences, about 50% were seen once, and the ten largest hold roughly 12%. Germline assignment: CDR1 MNHNY and CDR2 SVGAGI (reference sequence). V dropped 0 bases and J dropped 6 bases, with 6 bases sitting between them. The CDR3 is made up of 12 amino acids.

The chain recombines TRBV6-6 with TRBJ2-7, with unresolved D. Sequenced material: blood. The origin of this receptor is a woman aged 80 or older in good health. The CDR3 nucleotides read TGTGCCAGCAGTTACTCCGCCACCGAGCAGTACTTC. As protein: CASSYSATEQYF.